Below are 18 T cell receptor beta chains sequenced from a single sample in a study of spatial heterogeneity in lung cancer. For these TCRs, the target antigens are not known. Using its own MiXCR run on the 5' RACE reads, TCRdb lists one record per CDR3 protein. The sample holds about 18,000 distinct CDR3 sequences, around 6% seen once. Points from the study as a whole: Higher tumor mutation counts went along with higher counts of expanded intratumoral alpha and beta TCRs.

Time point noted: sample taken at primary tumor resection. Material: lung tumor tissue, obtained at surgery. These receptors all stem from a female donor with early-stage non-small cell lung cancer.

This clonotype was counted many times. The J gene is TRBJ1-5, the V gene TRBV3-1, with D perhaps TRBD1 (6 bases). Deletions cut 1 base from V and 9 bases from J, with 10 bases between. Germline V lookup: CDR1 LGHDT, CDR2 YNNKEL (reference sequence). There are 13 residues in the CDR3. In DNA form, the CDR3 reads TGTGCCAGCAGCCAAGCACCACAGGGGCCCCAGCATTTT. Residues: CASSQAPQGPQHF.

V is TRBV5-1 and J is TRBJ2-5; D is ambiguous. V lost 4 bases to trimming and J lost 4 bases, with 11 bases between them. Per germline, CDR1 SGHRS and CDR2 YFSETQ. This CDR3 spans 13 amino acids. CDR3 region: CASSTAGRETQYF. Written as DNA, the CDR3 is TGCGCCAGCAGCACGGCCGGCCGAGAGACCCAGTACTTC.

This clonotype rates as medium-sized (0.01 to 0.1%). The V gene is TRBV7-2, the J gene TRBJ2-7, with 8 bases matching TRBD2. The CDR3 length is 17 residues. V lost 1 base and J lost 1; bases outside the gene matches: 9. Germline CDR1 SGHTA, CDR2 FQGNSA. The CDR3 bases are TGTGCCAGCAGCTTAGGCGGAGGCGGGAGGCAGTCCTACGAGCAGTACTTC. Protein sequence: CASSLGGGGRQSYEQYF. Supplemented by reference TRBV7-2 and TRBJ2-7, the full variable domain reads GAGVSQSPSNKVTEKGKDVELRCDPISGHTALYWYRQSLGQGLEFLIYFQGNSAPDKSGLPSDRFSAERTGGSVSTLTIQRTQQEDSAVYLCASSLGGGGRQSYEQYFGPGTRLTVT.

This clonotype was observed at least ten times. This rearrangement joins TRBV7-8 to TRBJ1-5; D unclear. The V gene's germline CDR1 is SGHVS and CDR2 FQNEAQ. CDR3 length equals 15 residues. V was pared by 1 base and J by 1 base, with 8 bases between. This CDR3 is CASSLVGRSNQPQHF. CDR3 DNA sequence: TGTGCCAGCAGCTTAGTCGGTCGAAGCAATCAGCCCCAGCATTTT. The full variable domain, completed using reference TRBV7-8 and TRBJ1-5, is GAGVSQSPRYKVAKRGQDVALRCDPISGHVSLFWYQQALGQGPEFLTYFQNEAQLDKSGLPSDRFFAERPEGSVSTLKIQRTQQEDSAVYLCASSLVGRSNQPQHFGDGTRLSIL.

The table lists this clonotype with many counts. The CDR3 loop reads CSVAWSTGGNTIYF. The CDR3 DNA sequence: TGCAGCGTTGCGTGGTCGACGGGAGGAAACACCATATATTTT. The V and J genes are TRBV29-1 and TRBJ1-3; D is unclear. V gave up 4 bases and J gave up 4 bases, with 14 bases separating them. The CDR3 runs 14 residues. Germline lookup yields CDR1 SQVTM and CDR2 ANQGSEA.

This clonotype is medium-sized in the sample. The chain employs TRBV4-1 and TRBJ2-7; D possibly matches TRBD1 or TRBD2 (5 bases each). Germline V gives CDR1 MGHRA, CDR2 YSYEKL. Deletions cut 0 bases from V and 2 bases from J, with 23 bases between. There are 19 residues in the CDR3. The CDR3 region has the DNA TGCGCCAGCAGCCAAGATTTACGGGGACGGGCAGGGCCACCCTACGAGCAGTACTTC. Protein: CASSQDLRGRAGPPYEQYF.

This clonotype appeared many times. The CDR3 reads CASSAPRISSYEQYF. CDR3 DNA sequence: TGTGCCAGCAGCGCCCCGCGGATAAGCTCCTACGAGCAGTACTTC. The chain employs TRBV11-2 and TRBJ2-7; D unclear. The CDR3 has 15 residues. Germline V lookup: CDR1 SGHAT, CDR2 FQNNGV. The V end was cut by 5 bases, the J end by 0 bases, with 14 bases between.

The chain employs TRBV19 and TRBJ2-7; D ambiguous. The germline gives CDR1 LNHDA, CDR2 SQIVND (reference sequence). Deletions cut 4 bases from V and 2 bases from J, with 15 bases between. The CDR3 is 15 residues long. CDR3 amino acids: CASSTPGGKAYEQYF. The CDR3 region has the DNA TGTGCCAGTAGTACCCCGGGTGGGAAAGCCTACGAGCAGTACTTC.

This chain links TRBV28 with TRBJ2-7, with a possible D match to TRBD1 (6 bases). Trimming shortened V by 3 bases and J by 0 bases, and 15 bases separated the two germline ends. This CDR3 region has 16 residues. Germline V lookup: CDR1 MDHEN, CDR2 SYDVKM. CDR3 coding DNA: TGTGCCAGCAGTTTTTCGTACAGGGAAAGCTCCTACGAGCAGTACTTC. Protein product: CASSFSYRESSYEQYF.

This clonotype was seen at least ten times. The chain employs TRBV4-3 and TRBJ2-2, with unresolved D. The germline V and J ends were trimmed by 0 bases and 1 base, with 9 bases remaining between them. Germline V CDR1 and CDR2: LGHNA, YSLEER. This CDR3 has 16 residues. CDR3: CASSQDWAGNTGELFF. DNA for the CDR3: TGCGCCAGCAGCCAAGATTGGGCCGGGAACACCGGGGAGCTGTTTTTT.

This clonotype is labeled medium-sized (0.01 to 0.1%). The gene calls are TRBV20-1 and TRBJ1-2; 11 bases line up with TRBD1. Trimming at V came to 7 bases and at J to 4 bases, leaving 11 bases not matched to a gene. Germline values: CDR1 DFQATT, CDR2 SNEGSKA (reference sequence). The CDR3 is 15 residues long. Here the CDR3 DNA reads TGCAGTGTTCCGGGACAGGGGGTTCGTGGCTATGGCTACACCTTC. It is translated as CSVPGQGVRGYGYTF.

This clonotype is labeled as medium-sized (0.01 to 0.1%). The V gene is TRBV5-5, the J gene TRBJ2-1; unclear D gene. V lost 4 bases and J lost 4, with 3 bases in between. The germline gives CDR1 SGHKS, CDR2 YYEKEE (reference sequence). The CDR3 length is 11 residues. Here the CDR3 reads CASSPYNEQFF. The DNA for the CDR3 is TGTGCCAGCAGCCCTTACAATGAGCAGTTCTTC.

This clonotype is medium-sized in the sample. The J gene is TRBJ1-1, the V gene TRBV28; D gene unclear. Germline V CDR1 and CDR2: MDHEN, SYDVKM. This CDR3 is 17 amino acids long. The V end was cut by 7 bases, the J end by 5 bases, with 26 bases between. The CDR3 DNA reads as TGTGCCAGCATCCCCATCGGCCGGTCCCCATATCATACTGAAGCTTTCTTT. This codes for CASIPIGRSPYHTEAFF.

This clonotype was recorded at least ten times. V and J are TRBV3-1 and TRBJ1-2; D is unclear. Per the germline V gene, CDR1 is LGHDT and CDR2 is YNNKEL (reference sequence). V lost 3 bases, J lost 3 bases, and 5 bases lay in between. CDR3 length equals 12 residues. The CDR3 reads CASSHGDYGYTF. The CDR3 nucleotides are TGTGCCAGCAGCCACGGAGACTATGGCTACACCTTC.

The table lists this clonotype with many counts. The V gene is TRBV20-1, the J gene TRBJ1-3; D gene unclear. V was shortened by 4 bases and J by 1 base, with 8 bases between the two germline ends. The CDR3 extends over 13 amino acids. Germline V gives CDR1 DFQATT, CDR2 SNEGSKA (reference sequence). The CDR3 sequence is CSATAASGNTIYF. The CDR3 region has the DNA TGCAGTGCTACGGCTGCTTCTGGAAACACCATATATTTT.

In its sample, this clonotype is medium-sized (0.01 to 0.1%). CDR3 nucleotide sequence: TGCAGTGCCACCCCGGGGAACATGAACACTGAAGCTTTCTTT. It is translated as CSATPGNMNTEAFF. This chain links TRBV20-1 with TRBJ1-1, with unresolved D. V was pared by 6 bases and J by 0 bases, with 14 bases between. The germline V gene has CDR1 DFQATT and CDR2 SNEGSKA (reference sequence). The CDR3 covers 14 residues.

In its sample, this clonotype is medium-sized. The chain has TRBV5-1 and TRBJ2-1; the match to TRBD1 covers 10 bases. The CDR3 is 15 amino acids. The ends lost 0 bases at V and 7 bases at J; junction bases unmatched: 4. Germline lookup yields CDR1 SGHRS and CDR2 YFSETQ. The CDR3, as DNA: TGCGCCAGCAGCTTGGCCGGGACAGGGGAAAATGAGCAGTTCTTC. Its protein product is CASSLAGTGENEQFF.

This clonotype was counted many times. CDR3 residues: CSARDRGGSHGEQFF. The CDR3 DNA reads TGCAGTGCTAGAGATCGGGGAGGTTCCCATGGGGAGCAGTTCTTC. The rearrangement uses TRBV20-1 and TRBJ2-1, with a possible D match to TRBD2 (6 bases). This CDR3 contains 15 residues. V was pared by 0 bases and J by 10 bases, with 19 bases between. The germline CDR1 and CDR2 sequences are DFQATT and SNEGSKA (reference sequence).